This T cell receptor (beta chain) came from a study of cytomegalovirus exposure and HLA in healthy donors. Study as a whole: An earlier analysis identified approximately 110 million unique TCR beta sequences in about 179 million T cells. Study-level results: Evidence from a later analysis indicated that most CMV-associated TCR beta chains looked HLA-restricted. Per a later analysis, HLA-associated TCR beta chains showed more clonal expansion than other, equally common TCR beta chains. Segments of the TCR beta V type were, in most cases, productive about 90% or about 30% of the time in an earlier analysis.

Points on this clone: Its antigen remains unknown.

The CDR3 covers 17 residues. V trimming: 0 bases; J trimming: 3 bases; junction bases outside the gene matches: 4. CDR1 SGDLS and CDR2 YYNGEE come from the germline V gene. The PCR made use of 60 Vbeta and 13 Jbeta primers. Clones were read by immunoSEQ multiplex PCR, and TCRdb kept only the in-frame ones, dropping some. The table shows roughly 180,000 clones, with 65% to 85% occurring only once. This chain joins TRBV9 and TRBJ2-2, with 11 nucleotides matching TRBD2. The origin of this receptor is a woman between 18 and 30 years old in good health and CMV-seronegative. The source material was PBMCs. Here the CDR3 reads CASSVGLAGGDTGELFF. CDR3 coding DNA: TGTGCCAGCAGCGTAGGCCTAGCGGGAGGCGACACCGGGGAGCTGTTTTTT. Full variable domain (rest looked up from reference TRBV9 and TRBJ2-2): DSGVTQTPKHLITATGQRVTLRCSPRSGDLSVYWYQQSLDQGLQFLIQYYNGEERAKGNILERFSAQQFPDLHSELNLSSLELGDSALYFCASSVGLAGGDTGELFFGEGSRLTVL.